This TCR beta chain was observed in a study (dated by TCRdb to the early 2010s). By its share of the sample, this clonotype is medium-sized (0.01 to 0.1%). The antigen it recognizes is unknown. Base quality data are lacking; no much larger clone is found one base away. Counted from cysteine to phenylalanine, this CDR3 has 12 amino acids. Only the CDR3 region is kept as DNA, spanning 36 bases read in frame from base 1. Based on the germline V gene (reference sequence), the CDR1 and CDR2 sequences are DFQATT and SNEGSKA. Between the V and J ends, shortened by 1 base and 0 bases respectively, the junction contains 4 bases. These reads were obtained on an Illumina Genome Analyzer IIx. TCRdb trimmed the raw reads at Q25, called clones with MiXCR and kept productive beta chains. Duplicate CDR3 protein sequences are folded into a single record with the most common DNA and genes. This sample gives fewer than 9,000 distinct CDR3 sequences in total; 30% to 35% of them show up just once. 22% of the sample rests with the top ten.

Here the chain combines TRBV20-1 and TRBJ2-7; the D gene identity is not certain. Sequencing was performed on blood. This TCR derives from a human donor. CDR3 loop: CSARGSSYEQYF. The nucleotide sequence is TGCAGTGCTAGAGGGAGCTCCTACGAGCAGTACTTC.